This is a list of T cell receptor beta chains from one sample in a study of molecular identifiers for immune sequencing clone quantification. MiXCR, applied by TCRdb to the PCR reads, yields one record per CDR3 protein. The sample includes about 330,000 distinct CDR3 sequences, over 20% of them seen just once. The material sequenced was naive CD8+ T cells from blood, with Jurkat cell RNA spiked in. Receptor source: a human donor in good health. Some libraries in this study had Jurkat cell RNA spiked in. CDR3s include the opening cysteine and the closing phenylalanine or tryptophan. The D gene is left open where the match is weak. Part of the rows lack a size; the others show once, few, many or a class for expanded clones.

size	J	V	D	CDR3	DNA
few	TRBJ2-3	TRBV7-9	.	CASSPPGRTDTQYF	TGTGCCAGCAGCCCCCCCGGGCGCACAGATACGCAGTATTTT
.	TRBJ1-1	TRBV7-6	TRBD1	CASSPYRGENTEAFF	TGTGCCAGCAGCCCGTACAGGGGAGAGAACACTGAAGCTTTCTTT
many	TRBJ2-7	TRBV4-1	TRBD1	CASSHRTGSDEQYF	TGCGCCAGCAGCCATCGGACAGGGTCGGACGAGCAGTACTTC
many	TRBJ1-1	TRBV2	.	CASSEGLMLMNTEAFF	TGTGCCAGCAGTGAAGGACTTATGCTGATGAACACTGAAGCTTTCTTT
.	TRBJ1-1	TRBV19	.	CASSIGRFDRRNTEAFF	TGTGCCAGTAGTATAGGGAGGTTTGACAGGCGCAACACTGAAGCTTTCTTT
.	TRBJ1-3	TRBV3-1	TRBD1	CASSTGTEGNTIYF	TGTGCCAGTTCCACCGGGACAGAAGGAAACACCATATATTTT
.	TRBJ2-3	TRBV28	.	CATQPGLIDAQYF	TGTGCCACCCAACCGGGACTTATAGATGCGCAGTATTTT
many	TRBJ1-1	TRBV7-9	.	CATQGIHTEAFF	TGTGCCACCCAGGGGATACACACTGAAGCTTTCTTT
many	TRBJ1-1	TRBV7-3	.	CASSFDRYTEAFF	TGTGCCAGCAGCTTTGACAGATACACTGAAGCTTTCTTT
many	TRBJ2-3	TRBV12-3/TRBV12-4	TRBD2	CASRPPSGRGTDTQYF	TGTGCCAGCAGACCCCCTAGCGGGAGGGGCACAGATACGCAGTATTTT
many	TRBJ2-6	TRBV24-1	TRBD1	CATSEQGAGANVLTF	TGTGCCACCAGTGAACAGGGGGCTGGGGCCAACGTCCTGACTTTC
many	TRBJ2-3	TRBV7-9	.	CASTTISDTQYF	TGTGCCAGCACCACCATCAGCGATACGCAGTATTTT
many	TRBJ1-1	TRBV29-1	TRBD1	CSARTGGGTEAFF	TGCAGCGCTCGGACAGGGGGGGGCACTGAAGCTTTCTTT
many	TRBJ1-1	TRBV5-5	.	CASSLVGMNTEAFF	TGTGCCAGCAGCTTGGTCGGGATGAACACTGAAGCTTTCTTT
many	TRBJ2-5	TRBV11-2	.	CASSLHRQETQYF	TGTGCCAGCAGCTTACACAGACAAGAGACCCAGTACTTC
.	TRBJ2-7	TRBV28	TRBD2	CASSNPPGTSVFHEQNF	TGTGCCAGCAGTAACCCCCCCGGGACTAGCGTTTTTCACGAGCAGAACTTC
many	TRBJ2-3	TRBV7-9	TRBD2	CASSPIPGTSGRAAADTQYF	TGTGCCAGCAGCCCCATACCCGGGACTAGCGGGAGGGCCGCGGCAGATACGCAGTATTTT
many	TRBJ1-5	TRBV28	.	CASSLSWDQPQHF	TGTGCCAGCAGTTTATCCTGGGATCAGCCCCAGCATTTT
.	TRBJ2-7	TRBV4-1	.	CASSPGGRLVSYERYF	TGCGCCAGCAGCCCCGGGGGACGCCTGGTCTCCTACGAGCGGTACTTC
.	TRBJ2-1	TRBV27	.	CASSYLNNEQFF	TGTGCCAGCAGTTACCTCAACAATGAGCAGTTCTTC
.	TRBJ2-5	TRBV7-9	.	CASSDSEQETQYF	TGTGCCAGCAGCGACAGTGAACAAGAGACCCAGTACTTC
.	TRBJ2-5	TRBV30	TRBD2	CAWLAGDFAPQYF	TGTGCCTGGTTAGCGGGAGATTTTGCGCCCCAGTACTTC
many	TRBJ2-5	TRBV9	.	CASSVVGRTQETQYF	TGTGCCAGCAGCGTAGTGGGACGGACCCAAGAGACCCAGTACTTC
once	TRBJ2-1	TRBV10-3	TRBD1	CAIWDRETDNEQFF	TGTGCCATTTGGGACAGGGAGACAGACAATGAGCAGTTCTTC
few	TRBJ1-1	TRBV5-6	.	CASSLGQRTFF	TGTGCCAGCAGCTTAGGCCAGAGGACTTTCTTT
.	TRBJ2-7	TRBV19	TRBD1	CASSWRDRGPYEQYF	TGTGCCAGTAGCTGGAGGGACAGGGGCCCCTACGAGCAGTACTTC
few	TRBJ2-1	TRBV7-9	TRBD2	CASSSISGRAAGEQFF	TGTGCCAGCAGCTCCATTAGCGGGAGGGCCGCCGGTGAGCAGTTCTTC
few	TRBJ2-3	TRBV19	TRBD2	CASSTISGGAFPDTQYF	TGTGCCAGTAGTACGATTAGCGGGGGGGCCTTCCCAGATACGCAGTATTTT
.	TRBJ1-1	TRBV27	.	CASSYKPNTEAFF	TGTGCCAGCAGTTACAAACCGAACACTGAAGCTTTCTTT
few	TRBJ2-7	TRBV4-1	TRBD2	CASSQGLGGPSGYEQYF	TGCGCCAGCAGCCAAGGGCTGGGAGGGCCTTCGGGGTACGAGCAGTACTTC
many	TRBJ1-4	TRBV6-5	TRBD1	CASRPDRAREKLFF	TGTGCCAGCAGGCCGGACAGGGCTCGCGAAAAACTGTTTTTT
.	TRBJ2-3	TRBV6-2/TRBV6-3	.	CASSSLRSTDTQYF	TGTGCCAGCAGCTCCCTCCGTAGCACAGATACGCAGTATTTT
.	TRBJ2-7	TRBV7-9	.	CASSSLTTGTHEQYF	TGTGCCAGCAGCTCGCTCACTACCGGGACTCACGAGCAGTACTTC
.	TRBJ2-3	TRBV5-4	TRBD2	CASSPGLAWYRADTQYF	TGTGCCAGCAGCCCTGGACTAGCGTGGTACAGAGCAGATACGCAGTATTTT
.	TRBJ1-5	TRBV10-3	TRBD1	CAISADRGDETQPQHF	TGTGCCATCAGCGCGGACAGGGGGGACGAGACTCAGCCCCAGCATTTT
many	TRBJ2-7	TRBV6-1	TRBD2	CASSEGLAGDEQYF	TGTGCCAGCAGTGAAGGACTAGCGGGGGACGAGCAGTACTTC
.	TRBJ1-1	TRBV20-1	.	CSARVGTGAFF	TGCAGTGCTAGAGTAGGGACCGGCGCTTTCTTT
.	TRBJ2-3	TRBV7-9	.	CASSSDPGGRTDTQYF	TGTGCCAGCAGCTCCGACCCCGGGGGGCGGACAGATACGCAGTATTTT
.	TRBJ2-1	TRBV24-1	TRBD2	CATSRRTSGAYNEQLF	TGTGCCACCAGTCGAAGGACTAGCGGAGCCTACAATGAGCAGCTCTTC
few	TRBJ2-7	TRBV27	.	CASSTWTGSGASSYEQYF	TGTGCCAGCAGTACCTGGACGGGCTCGGGGGCTAGCTCCTACGAGCAGTACTTC
.	TRBJ2-7	TRBV7-9	.	CASSPGPRSSYKQQYF	TGTGCCAGCAGCCCCGGTCCGCGAAGCTCCTACAAACAGCAGTACTTC
.	TRBJ2-2	TRBV3-1	TRBD1	CASSLHRGLFTGELFF	TGTGCCAGCAGCCTCCACAGGGGCTTGTTCACCGGGGAGCTGTTTTTT
many	TRBJ1-4	TRBV29-1	.	CSVEPGLAATNEKLFF	TGCAGCGTTGAGCCCGGGTTAGCTGCAACTAATGAAAAACTGTTTTTT
few	TRBJ2-6	TRBV25-1	TRBD1	CASRGTGVSGANVLTF	TGTGCCAGCAGGGGGACAGGGGTCTCTGGGGCCAACGTCCTGACTTTC
.	TRBJ1-5	TRBV6-2/TRBV6-3	.	CASRPLQTPVQPQHF	TGTGCCAGCAGGCCATTGCAAACCCCCGTTCAGCCCCAGCATTTT
many	TRBJ1-5	TRBV7-9	TRBD1	CASSSPGGPNQPQHF	TGTGCCAGCAGCTCCCCAGGGGGCCCCAATCAGCCCCAGCATTTT
many	TRBJ2-1	TRBV12-3/TRBV12-4	TRBD2	CASSFYGRAREQFF	TGTGCCAGCAGTTTTTACGGGAGGGCCCGAGAGCAGTTCTTC
.	TRBJ2-1	TRBV5-6	TRBD2	CASSLEGLASYNEQFF	TGTGCCAGCAGTCTAGAAGGACTAGCGAGTTACAATGAGCAGTTCTTC
few	TRBJ2-7	TRBV7-9	.	CASSNGGLSYEQYF	TGTGCCAGCAGCAACGGGGGACTTTCCTACGAGCAGTACTTC
many	TRBJ2-7	TRBV29-1	TRBD2	CSADLSGDTYEQYF	TGCAGCGCCGACCTTAGCGGGGATACCTACGAGCAGTACTTC
.	TRBJ2-5	TRBV28	TRBD1	CASRPGQVTHQETQYF	TGTGCCAGCAGGCCGGGACAGGTTACGCACCAAGAGACCCAGTACTTC
few	TRBJ1-1	TRBV29-1	TRBD1	CSVVTGVPEAFF	TGCAGCGTTGTGACAGGGGTCCCTGAAGCTTTCTTT
few	TRBJ2-3	TRBV30	.	CAWRGGVPQYF	TGTGCCTGGAGAGGCGGGGTACCGCAGTATTTT
few	TRBJ2-2	TRBV12-3/TRBV12-4	.	CASSRQYTGELFF	TGTGCCAGCAGTAGACAGTACACCGGGGAGCTGTTTTTT
few	TRBJ1-5	TRBV19	TRBD1	CASSPTGAGQPQHF	TGTGCCAGTAGCCCGACAGGGGCGGGTCAGCCCCAGCATTTT
.	TRBJ2-1	TRBV15	TRBD1	CATRFVRQGPYNEQFF	TGTGCCACCCGCTTCGTGCGACAGGGTCCCTACAATGAGCAGTTCTTC
many	TRBJ2-3	TRBV7-9	.	CASIHIQVTDTQYF	TGTGCCAGCATCCACATACAGGTCACAGATACGCAGTATTTT
.	TRBJ2-2	TRBV29-1	.	CSVLDGETTGELFF	TGCAGCGTTTTGGACGGGGAGACCACCGGGGAGCTGTTTTTT
.	TRBJ2-3	TRBV4-3	TRBD2	CASSQGRLAVTDTQYF	TGCGCCAGCAGCCAAGGACGCCTAGCGGTCACAGATACGCAGTATTTT
.	TRBJ2-7	TRBV12-3/TRBV12-4	.	CASSSEQRPSYEQYF	TGTGCCAGCAGTAGTGAGCAACGGCCCTCCTACGAGCAGTACTTC